The rows below give T cell receptor beta chains drawn from one sample of a study of blood T cell repertoires in COVID-19. The protocol was immunoSEQ multiplex PCR, while the TCRdb copy is restricted to in-frame clones and leaves out a portion. The sample gives some 210,000 clones, more than 70% of which show up once; less than 3% is in the top ten. Input material: peripheral blood. The receptor source for this set is a man in his fifties or sixties with active or convalescent COVID-19. The CDR3 runs from the conserved cysteine through the conserved F or W. The D gene is left open where the match is weak. Not all rows give a size; the values are once, few, many and, for expanded clones, a class.

>TRBJ2-7|NA|NA|TRBV25-1|13
TGTGCCAGCAGTAAAGGGAGCTCCTACGAGCAGTACTTC
CASSKGSSYEQYF
>TRBJ1-1|NA|NA|TRBV18|16
TGTGCCAGCTCACCACGCCGAGGGATTGGGAACACTGAAGCTTTCTTT
CASSPRRGIGNTEAFF
>TRBJ2-3|NA|few|TRBV11-2|15
TGTGCCAGCAGCGCCTCGGAGGAAAGCACAGATACGCAGTATTTT
CASSASEESTDTQYF
>TRBJ1-6|NA|NA|TRBV6-5|14
TGTGCCAGCAGTTACGGGCCTTATAATTCACCCCTCCACTTT
CASSYGPYNSPLHF
>TRBJ2-1|NA|NA|TRBV19|14
TGTGCCAGTAGTACCGGGGTCTCCTACAATGAGCAGTTCTTC
CASSTGVSYNEQFF
>TRBJ2-5|NA|NA|TRBV21-1|15
TGTGCCAGCAGCAAAAGAGCAGAAAGGGGAGAGACCCAGTACTTC
CASSKRAERGETQYF
>TRBJ2-7|TRBD1|once|TRBV5-6|16
TGTGCCAGCAGCTTGGGACAGGGGTTAGCGGCCTACGAGCAGTACTTC
CASSLGQGLAAYEQYF
>TRBJ2-7|NA|NA|TRBV29-1|13
TGCAGCGTTCCGTCCCCCCAGGGGTCTGAGCAGTACTTC
CSVPSPQGSEQYF
>TRBJ2-7|NA|NA|TRBV6-5|11
TGTGCCAGCACGAGGAACTACGAGCAGTACTTC
CASTRNYEQYF
>TRBJ1-1|NA|NA|TRBV5-8|16
TGTGCCAGCAGCTTTCCCACTGGACAGAGCTTCACTGAAGCTTTCTTT
CASSFPTGQSFTEAFF
>TRBJ2-7|TRBD1|NA|TRBV6-6|15
TGTGCCAGCAGTTACTCCTCCCAACAGGGGCGCGAGCAGTACTTC
CASSYSSQQGREQYF
>TRBJ1-1|NA|NA|TRBV5-4|18
TGTGCCAGCAGCCCCCGGGGGGGGGTCGTCACCATGAACACTGAAGCTTTCTTT
CASSPRGGVVTMNTEAFF
>TRBJ2-5|TRBD2|NA|TRBV20-1|11
TGCAGTGGGGCGGGGGAAGAGACCCAGTACTTC
CSGAGEETQYF
>TRBJ2-7|NA|NA|TRBV6-2/TRBV6-3|15
TGTGCCAGCAGTTCAAAACGGCGGGCCCAAGACGAGCAGTACTTC
CASSSKRRAQDEQYF
>TRBJ1-4|TRBD1|NA|TRBV28|14
TGTGCCAGCAGTTTGCAGGGGGGCCGTGAAAAACTGTTTTTT
CASSLQGGREKLFF
>TRBJ1-5|NA|NA|TRBV6-5|16
TGTGCCAGCAGTTACCATCGGGGGGGGGCAGTTCAGCCCCAGCATTTT
CASSYHRGGAVQPQHF